This note documents a single T cell receptor beta chain sequence. Its antigen is still unknown. The sample comes from a study of T cell responses to AZD1222 COVID-19 vaccine. Whole-study findings and limits: Spike-wide vaccine-associated CD4 TCRs dominated at 160-218 and 743-854. Baseline testing showed seropositivity in only six or seven AZD1222 recipients. Once two AZD1222 doses were given, Spike-specific TCR breadth and depth went up. Reports say nearly half of spike-specific TCRs go after unmutated variant regions.

V lost 4 bases and J 0 bases, leaving 26 bases between the germline ends. Germline assignment: CDR1 SGDLS and CDR2 YYNGEE. This CDR3 is 19 amino acids long. Clones were sequenced by immunoSEQ multiplex PCR, and TCRdb holds only the in-frame ones, with some missing. The sample carries over 120,000 clones, about 91% recorded once. The clonotype comes from an adult in good health. This chain connects TRBV9 to TRBJ2-7; perhaps D is TRBD1 or TRBD2 (7 bases each). The specimen comprised peripheral blood, sampled on day 0 of AZD1222 vaccination. The chain's CDR3 is CASSSGGDWGDIISYEQYF. The CDR3 DNA sequence: TGTGCCAGCAGCTCAGGGGGGGACTGGGGTGATATAATCTCCTACGAGCAGTACTTC.